This T cell receptor beta chain was sequenced for a study of PD-L1 blockade in urothelial cancer. Study-level information: The year 2014 saw patients start atezolizumab, 1,200 mg intravenously every 3 weeks. Male sex and bladder-origin urothelial cancer characterized about nine tenths of the roughly 29 patients. Blood-derived samples held a median approximately 140,000 T cells.

CDR1 and CDR2 (germline): SGHTA, FQGNSA. This CDR3 contains 16 residues. V was trimmed by 5 bases and J by 2 bases, leaving 19 bases between them. TCRdb keeps only in-frame clones here, not all; method: immunoSEQ multiplex PCR. The sample includes roughly 50,000 clones, 70% to 85% of them seen just once. Whole-study findings and limits: Clones that were tumor-associated expanded more in the blood of durable-benefit patients at 3 weeks.

Turning to this clone: Its antigen is not known.

This sample comprised PBMCs, obtained around atezolizumab (anti-PD-L1) treatment. The receptor comes from a man between 65 and 80 years old with urothelial cancer. V usage is TRBV7-2 and J usage is TRBJ2-7; TRBD1 is a possible D gene (5 bases). CDR3: CASSPRWGPSPYEQYF. The CDR3 coding sequence is TGTGCCAGCAGCCCTCGGTGGGGCCCCTCTCCCTACGAGCAGTACTTC.